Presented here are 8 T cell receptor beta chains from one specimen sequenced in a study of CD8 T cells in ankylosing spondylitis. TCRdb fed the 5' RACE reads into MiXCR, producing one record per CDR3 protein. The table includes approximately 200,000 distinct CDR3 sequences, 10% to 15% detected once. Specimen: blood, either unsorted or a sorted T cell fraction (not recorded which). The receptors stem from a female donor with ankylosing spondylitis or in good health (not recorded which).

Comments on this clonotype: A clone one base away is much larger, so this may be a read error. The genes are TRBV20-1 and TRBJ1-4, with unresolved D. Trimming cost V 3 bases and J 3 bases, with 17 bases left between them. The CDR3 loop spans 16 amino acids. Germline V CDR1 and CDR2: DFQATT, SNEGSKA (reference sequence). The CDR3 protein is CSASPGGPSANEKLFF. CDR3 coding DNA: TGCAGTGCTAGCCCTGGCGGACCCTCAGCTAATGAAAAACTGTTTTTT.

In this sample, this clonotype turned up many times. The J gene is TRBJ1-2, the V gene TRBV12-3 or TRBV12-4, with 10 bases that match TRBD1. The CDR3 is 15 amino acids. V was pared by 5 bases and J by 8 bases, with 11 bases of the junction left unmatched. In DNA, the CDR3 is TGTGCCAGCAGTCCCCAGGCGACAGGGGGCAAGGGCTACACCTTC. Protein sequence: CASSPQATGGKGYTF.

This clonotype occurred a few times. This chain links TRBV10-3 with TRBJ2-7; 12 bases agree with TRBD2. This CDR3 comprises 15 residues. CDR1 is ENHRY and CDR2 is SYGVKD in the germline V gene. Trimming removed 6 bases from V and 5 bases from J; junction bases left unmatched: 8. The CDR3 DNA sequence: TGTGCCATCAGGGGGGTGACTAGCGGGAGCCACGAGCAGTACTTC. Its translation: CAIRGVTSGSHEQYF.

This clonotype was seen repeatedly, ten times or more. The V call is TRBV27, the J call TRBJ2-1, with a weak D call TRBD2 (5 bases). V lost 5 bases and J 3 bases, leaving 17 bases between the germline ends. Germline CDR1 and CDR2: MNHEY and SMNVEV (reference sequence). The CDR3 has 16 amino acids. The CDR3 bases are TGTGCCAGCAGTGGACTGGCACGAGTAGACTACAATGAGCAGTTCTTC. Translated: CASSGLARVDYNEQFF.

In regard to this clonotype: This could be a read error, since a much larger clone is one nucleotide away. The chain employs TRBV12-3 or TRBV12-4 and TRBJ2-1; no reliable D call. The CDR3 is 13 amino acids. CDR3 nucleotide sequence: TGTGTCAGCAGTTTAGACCAAGGCGATGAGCAGTTCTTC. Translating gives CVSSLDQGDEQFF.

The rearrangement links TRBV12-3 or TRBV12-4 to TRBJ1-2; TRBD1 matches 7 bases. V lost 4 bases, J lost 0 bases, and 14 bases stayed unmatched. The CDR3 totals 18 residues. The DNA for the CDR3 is TGTGCCAGCAGTTCCCATCCGGGACAGAGGAAGACTAACTATGGCTACACCTTC. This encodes CASSSHPGQRKTNYGYTF.

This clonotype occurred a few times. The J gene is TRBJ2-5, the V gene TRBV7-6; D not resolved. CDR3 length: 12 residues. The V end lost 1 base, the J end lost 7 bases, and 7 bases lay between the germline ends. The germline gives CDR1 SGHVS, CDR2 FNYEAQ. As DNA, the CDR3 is TGTGCCAGCAGCTTAGAGCGAGGGACCCAGTACTTC. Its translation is CASSLERGTQYF.

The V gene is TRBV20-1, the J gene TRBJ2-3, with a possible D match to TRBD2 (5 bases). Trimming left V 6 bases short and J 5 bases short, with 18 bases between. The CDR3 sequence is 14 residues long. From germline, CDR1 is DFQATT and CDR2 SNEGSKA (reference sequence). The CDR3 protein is CSAREGPPRDTQYF. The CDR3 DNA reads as TGCAGTGCGCGAGAGGGTCCTCCTCGAGATACGCAGTATTTT.